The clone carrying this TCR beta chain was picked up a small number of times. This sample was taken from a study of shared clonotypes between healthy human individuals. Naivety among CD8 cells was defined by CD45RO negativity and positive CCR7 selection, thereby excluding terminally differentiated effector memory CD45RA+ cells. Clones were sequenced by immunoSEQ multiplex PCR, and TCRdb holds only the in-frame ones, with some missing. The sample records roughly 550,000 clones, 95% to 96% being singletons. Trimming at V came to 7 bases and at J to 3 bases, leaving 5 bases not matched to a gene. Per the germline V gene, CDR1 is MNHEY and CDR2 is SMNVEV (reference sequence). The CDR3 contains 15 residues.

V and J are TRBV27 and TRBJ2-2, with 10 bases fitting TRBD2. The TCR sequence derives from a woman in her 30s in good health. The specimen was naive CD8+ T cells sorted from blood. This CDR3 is CASMGSGRYTGELFF. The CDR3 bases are TGTGCCAGCATGGGTAGCGGGAGGTACACCGGGGAGCTGTTTTTT.